These 31 T cell receptor beta chains came from one sample sequenced in a study of OX40 agonist ivuxolimab in advanced cancers. The table came from immunoSEQ multiplex PCR; TCRdb's copy has only in-frame clones and leaves some out. The data contain tens of thousands of clones, about 90% of them singletons. The specimen comprised CD4+ or CD8+ T cells sorted from blood, sampled in a trial of the OX40 agonist ivuxolimab. Receptors were obtained from an adult with an advanced solid tumor such as melanoma, head and neck, liver or kidney cancer.

The chain combines TRBV30 with TRBJ1-1; TRBD1 is a possible D gene (6 bases). In germline, CDR1 is GTSNPN, CDR2 SVGIG (reference sequence). This CDR3 spans 14 amino acids. Trimming left V 0 bases short and J 3 bases short, with 11 bases between. CDR3 protein: CAWSVQGGHTEAFF. CDR3 bases: TGTGCCTGGAGTGTACAGGGAGGGCACACTGAAGCTTTCTTT.

The V and J genes are TRBV19 and TRBJ1-5, with a possible D match to TRBD1 (6 bases). Deletions cut 6 bases from V and 5 bases from J, with 20 bases between. CDR1 is LNHDA, CDR2 SQIVND, per germline (reference sequence). The CDR3 length is 16 residues. The CDR3 spells CASRPASRGGDQPQHF. CDR3 DNA sequence: TGTGCCAGTAGGCCGGCGTCGAGGGGGGGGGATCAGCCCCAGCATTTT.

DNA of the CDR3: TGCGCCAGCAGTGTTACGGAGACATATGGCTACACCTTC. It encodes CASSVTETYGYTF. The V and J genes are TRBV10-2 and TRBJ1-2; D remains ambiguous. The germline V gene encodes CDR1 WSHSY and CDR2 SAAADI. Deletions cut 4 bases from V and 5 bases from J, with 11 bases between. This CDR3 contains 13 residues.

The J gene is TRBJ2-3, the V gene TRBV7-9, with D perhaps matching TRBD2 (6 bases). CDR1 and CDR2 from the germline V gene are SEHNR and FQNEAQ (reference sequence). V lost 3 bases to trimming and J lost 5 bases, with 12 bases between them. There are 14 residues in the CDR3. The CDR3 spells CASSLEGWGDTQYF. The DNA of the CDR3 is TGTGCCAGCAGCTTGGAGGGGTGGGGAGATACGCAGTATTTT.

The genes are TRBV19 and TRBJ1-1; 7 bases match TRBD1. Germline CDR1 and CDR2: LNHDA and SQIVND (reference sequence). The CDR3 has 14 amino acids. V lost 5 bases to trimming and J lost 5 bases; unmatched junction nucleotides: 8. The CDR3 here is CASSSRQGWTEAFF. Written as DNA, the CDR3 is TGTGCCAGTAGTTCCAGACAGGGTTGGACTGAAGCTTTCTTT.

The genes are TRBV28 and TRBJ1-2, with D uncertain. Germline values: CDR1 MDHEN, CDR2 SYDVKM. Between the trimmed V and J ends, which lost 1 base and 4 bases, there was a span of 10 bases. This CDR3 has 14 amino acids. The CDR3 is CASSLSAALYGYTF. The DNA of the CDR3 is TGTGCCAGCAGTTTATCGGCAGCTCTCTATGGCTACACCTTC.

The chain recombines TRBV28 with TRBJ2-1; possible D gene TRBD1, 6 bases. The V end lost 5 bases, the J end lost 2 bases, and 16 bases lay between the germline ends. Looked up from germline, CDR1 is MDHEN and CDR2 is SYDVKM. The CDR3 runs 16 residues. CDR3 nucleotides: TGTGCCAGCAGTACACTAGACAGGCGTCCCTACAATGAGCAGTTCTTC. Its translation is CASSTLDRRPYNEQFF. The variable domain in full, completed from reference TRBV28 and TRBJ2-1, reads DVKVTQSSRYLVKRTGEKVFLECVQDMDHENMFWYRQDPGLGLRLIYFSYDVKMKEKGDIPEGYSVSREKKERFSLILESASTNQTSMYLCASSTLDRRPYNEQFFGPGTRLTVL.

This clone was counted once. This chain links TRBV5-1 with TRBJ1-1; D possibly corresponds to TRBD1 (5 bases). This CDR3 comprises 15 residues. Germline lookup yields CDR1 SGHRS and CDR2 YFSETQ. V was shortened by 1 base and J by 1 base, with 11 bases between the two germline ends. CDR3 DNA sequence: TGCGCCAGCAGCTTGAGGGGCGGTTGGAACACTGAAGCTTTCTTT. Residues: CASSLRGGWNTEAFF.

This clone has a handful of counts. V and J are TRBV6-1 and TRBJ1-5; D is unresolved. This CDR3 has 16 amino acids. V was clipped by 2 bases and J by 9 bases, with 20 bases between them. In germline, CDR1 is MNHNS, CDR2 SASEGT. This chain's CDR3 is CASSERLGTPILPQHF. The CDR3 DNA follows: TGTGCCAGCAGTGAAAGGCTGGGTACTCCTATTCTGCCCCAGCATTTT.

J is TRBJ2-7 and V is TRBV4-1; 10 positions match TRBD1. V shed 4 bases, J shed 6 bases, and the junction held 12 bases outside the gene matches. CDR1 and CDR2 (germline): MGHRA, YSYEKL. The CDR3 runs 16 residues. The CDR3 here is CASSLTSRDRGGEQYF. CDR3 nucleotide sequence: TGCGCCAGCAGCCTAACTTCCCGGGACAGGGGTGGCGAGCAGTACTTC.

This clone was observed a single time. The V and J genes are TRBV6-6 and TRBJ1-1, with D possibly TRBD1 on 6 matching bases. V lost 9 bases and J lost 2, with 13 bases in between. The CDR3 loop spans 13 amino acids. Germline CDR1 reads MNHNY; CDR2 reads SVGAGI (reference sequence). The CDR3 sequence: CASSQGLNTEAFF. CDR3 DNA: TGTGCCAGTTCCCAGGGGCTCAACACTGAAGCTTTCTTT.

The genes are TRBV9 and TRBJ2-1, with D possibly matching TRBD2 (6 bases). CDR1 is SGDLS and CDR2 is YYNGEE in the germline V gene. V was cut by 2 bases and J by 8 bases, with 14 bases left in between. The CDR3 consists of 14 residues. The CDR3 loop is CASSVWGVGDEQFF. DNA of the CDR3: TGTGCCAGCAGCGTGTGGGGGGTTGGCGATGAGCAGTTCTTC.

DNA for the CDR3: TGCGCCAGCAGCGTAGACTCGAACACTGAAGCTTTCTTT. Translated, it gives CASSVDSNTEAFF. This chain uses TRBV5-1 with TRBJ1-1, with no clear D. Germline-derived CDR1 and CDR2 are SGHRS and YFSETQ. This CDR3 is 13 amino acids long. Trimming took off 4 bases at V and 1 base at J, with 8 bases between the two ends.

The chain has TRBV5-6 and TRBJ1-5; TRBD1 matches at 8 bases. The junction had 3 bases not matched to a gene; V was cut back by 1 base and J by 3 bases. The CDR3 spans 15 residues. Germline V gene data show CDR1 as SGHDT and CDR2 as YYEEEE. CDR3 nucleotide sequence: TGTGCCAGCAGCTTGTGGCAGGGGGCCAATCAGCCCCAGCATTTT. Protein: CASSLWQGANQPQHF.

V usage is TRBV4-2 and J usage is TRBJ2-7; TRBD1 aligns across 9 bases. V shed 4 bases, J shed 3 bases, and the junction held 4 bases outside the gene matches. This CDR3 is 14 amino acids long. Germline CDR1 and CDR2: LGHNA and YNFKEQ. This chain's CDR3 is CASSPGQGGYEQYF. The CDR3, as DNA: TGTGCCAGCAGCCCGGGACAGGGAGGCTACGAGCAGTACTTC.

DNA for the CDR3: TGCGCCAGCAGCTGGGGGGGGACGGTCCCCTACGAGCAGTACTTC. Translating it yields CASSWGGTVPYEQYF. V and J are TRBV5-1 and TRBJ2-5, with TRBD2 identical over 7 bases. Judging by the DNA end, TRBJ2-7 fits better; the J call may be wrong. This CDR3 has 15 amino acids. From germline, CDR1 is SGHRS and CDR2 YFSETQ.

V is TRBV5-4 and J is TRBJ1-4, with 8 positions matching TRBD1. In germline, CDR1 is SGHNT, CDR2 YYREEE (reference sequence). The length of the CDR3 is 16 residues. Trimming took 4 bases from V and 8 from J; bases not matched to a gene: 13. The CDR3 here is CASSGNPDRGGEKLFF. CDR3 coding DNA: TGTGCCAGCAGCGGGAACCCCGACAGGGGAGGCGAAAAACTGTTTTTT.

The chain has TRBV30 and TRBJ1-5; 7 positions agree with TRBD1. The CDR3 runs to 14 residues. After removal of 4 bases from V and 3 bases from J, the junction contained 6 bases not matched to a gene. The germline V gene encodes CDR1 GTSNPN and CDR2 SVGIG (reference sequence). The CDR3 DNA reads as TGTGCCTGGACCCTACAGGGGAACAATCAGCCCCAGCATTTT. Protein sequence: CAWTLQGNNQPQHF.

The V call is TRBV4-3, the J call TRBJ1-2; D not certain. V dropped 1 base and J dropped 0 bases, with 12 bases sitting between them. The CDR3 has 16 residues. Germline CDR1 and CDR2: LGHNA and YSLEER. This CDR3 reads CASSQVLTRANYGYTF. CDR3 in DNA: TGCGCCAGCAGCCAAGTTCTTACAAGAGCTAACTATGGCTACACCTTC.

V is TRBV7-2 and J is TRBJ2-1; no clear D gene. The CDR3 contains 13 residues. CDR1 SGHTA and CDR2 FQGNSA come from the germline V gene. V lost 4 bases and J 8 bases, leaving 12 bases between the germline ends. CDR3 in amino acids: CASSSWGSDEQFF. The CDR3 nucleotides read TGTGCCAGCAGCTCTTGGGGTTCGGATGAGCAGTTCTTC. The variable domain in full, with the rest retrieved from reference TRBV7-2 and TRBJ2-1, is GAGVSQSPSNKVTEKGKDVELRCDPISGHTALYWYRQSLGQGLEFLIYFQGNSAPDKSGLPSDRFSAERTGGSVSTLTIQRTQQEDSAVYLCASSSWGSDEQFFGPGTRLTVL.

This clone has just a few counts. This rearrangement joins TRBV5-5 to TRBJ1-3; D is possibly TRBD1 (5 bases). CDR3 length: 14 residues. Trimming removed 5 bases at V and 2 bases at J, with 11 bases between. The germline gives CDR1 SGHKS, CDR2 YYEKEE (reference sequence). The chain's CDR3 is CASRRGGAGNTIYF. DNA for the CDR3: TGTGCCAGCAGGCGGGGGGGAGCTGGAAACACCATATATTTT. Based on the CDR3 plus reference TRBV5-5 and TRBJ1-3, the full variable domain is DAGVTQSPTHLIKTRGQQVTLRCSPISGHKSVSWYQQVLGQGPQFIFQYYEKEERGRGNFPDRFSARQFPNYSSELNVNALLLGDSALYLCASRRGGAGNTIYFGEGSWLTVV.

Written as DNA, the CDR3 is TGTGCCAGCAGCGTCCAGAGGTCTGGGGCCAACGTCCTGACTTTC. Residues: CASSVQRSGANVLTF. The rearrangement uses TRBV9 and TRBJ2-6, with D hard to call. The germline V gene has CDR1 SGDLS and CDR2 YYNGEE. The CDR3 totals 15 residues. V was pared by 2 bases and J by 1 base, with 7 bases between.

A single count supports this clone. This chain uses TRBV30 with TRBJ1-1, with 11 positions matching TRBD1. The CDR3 spans 19 residues. Germline V gene data show CDR1 as GTSNPN and CDR2 as SVGIG (reference sequence). The junction had 17 bases not matched to a gene; V was cut back by 2 bases and J by 3 bases. CDR3 sequence: CAWSLRRWTGGQEDTEAFF. The CDR3 DNA is TGTGCCTGGAGTCTCCGGCGATGGACAGGGGGCCAAGAGGACACTGAAGCTTTCTTT. Looking up the rest from reference TRBV30 and TRBJ1-1 gives the full variable domain: SQTIHQWPATLVQPVGSPLSLECTVEGTSNPNLYWYRQAAGRGLQLLFYSVGIGQISSEVPQNLSASRPQDRQFILSSKKLLLSDSGFYLCAWSLRRWTGGQEDTEAFFGQGTRLTVV.

This chain links TRBV10-3 with TRBJ1-2; a weak D match, TRBD1 (5 bases). V was cut by 3 bases and J by 4 bases, with 18 bases left in between. Germline-derived CDR1 and CDR2 are ENHRY and SYGVKD. The CDR3 is made up of 16 amino acids. The CDR3 bases are TGTGCCATCAGTGATGGGGCCGTGAGGGTTGCCTATGGCTACACCTTC. Amino acid sequence: CAISDGAVRVAYGYTF.

The J gene is TRBJ1-6, the V gene TRBV11-2; TRBD1 is a possible D gene (6 bases). V lost 3 bases and J 7 bases, leaving 19 bases between the germline ends. The CDR3 runs to 17 residues. Germline CDR1 is SGHAT and CDR2 is FQNNGV. CDR3 nucleotides: TGTGCCAGCAGCTTTAGGGGACGGGGGGCCGGGAATTCACCCCTCCACTTT. Amino acid sequence: CASSFRGRGAGNSPLHF.

The chain has TRBV28 and TRBJ1-5, with 7 bases fitting TRBD1. CDR3 length: 18 amino acids. CDR1 and CDR2 from the germline V gene are MDHEN and SYDVKM. J lost 2 bases, V lost 5 bases, and 15 bases had no gene match. The CDR3 loop reads CASSPPYLQGSRNQPQHF. The CDR3 bases are TGTGCCAGCAGTCCTCCTTACCTACAGGGGAGCCGCAATCAGCCCCAGCATTTT.

The CDR3 sequence is CASSLSTSGLNEQFF. The CDR3 nucleotides read TGTGCCAGCAGCTTATCGACTAGCGGGTTGAATGAGCAGTTCTTC. The J gene is TRBJ2-1, the V gene TRBV7-2; 10 bases are shared with TRBD2. The CDR3 has 15 amino acids. Germline CDR1 and CDR2: SGHTA and FQGNSA. Trimming removed 2 bases from V and 7 bases from J; junction bases left unmatched: 5. The whole variable domain, remainder taken from reference TRBV7-2 and TRBJ2-1, is GAGVSQSPSNKVTEKGKDVELRCDPISGHTALYWYRQSLGQGLEFLIYFQGNSAPDKSGLPSDRFSAERTGGSVSTLTIQRTQQEDSAVYLCASSLSTSGLNEQFFGPGTRLTVL.

This clone has just a few counts. The chain combines TRBV29-1 with TRBJ2-1; TRBD2 matches at 12 bases. The germline V gene encodes CDR1 SQVTM and CDR2 ANQGSEA. The length of the CDR3 is 18 residues. V dropped 6 bases and J dropped 5; count of bases not matched to a gene: 17. CDR3 DNA sequence: TGCAGCGTATCCCCGGGACTAGCGGGCAACAACTTCCACAATGAGCAGTTCTTC. Amino acid sequence: CSVSPGLAGNNFHNEQFF.

The J gene is TRBJ2-5, the V gene TRBV7-2, with D unclear. This CDR3 comprises 14 residues. CDR1 and CDR2 (germline): SGHTA, FQGNSA. V shed 1 base and J shed 2 bases, with 8 bases lying between them. The CDR3 here is CASSLGLRQETQYF. CDR3 DNA sequence: TGTGCCAGCAGCTTAGGTCTTAGACAAGAGACCCAGTACTTC. The full variable domain, completed using reference TRBV7-2 and TRBJ2-5, is GAGVSQSPSNKVTEKGKDVELRCDPISGHTALYWYRQSLGQGLEFLIYFQGNSAPDKSGLPSDRFSAERTGGSVSTLTIQRTQQEDSAVYLCASSLGLRQETQYFGPGTRLLVL.

In this sample, this clone turned up a few times. This sequence joins TRBV27 and TRBJ1-5; D gene uncertain. Trimming pared 3 bases from V and 2 bases from J, leaving 11 bases between. The V gene's germline CDR1 is MNHEY and CDR2 SMNVEV (reference sequence). CDR3 size: 15 residues. CDR3 DNA sequence: TGTGCCAGCAGTTTGAATTTAGAGGGCAATCAGCCCCAGCATTTT. It encodes CASSLNLEGNQPQHF.

The V gene is TRBV2, the J gene TRBJ2-7; D perhaps matches TRBD2 (5 bases). Germline V gene lookup returns CDR1 SNHLY and CDR2 FYNNEI. The length of the CDR3 is 14 residues. V lost 6 bases, J lost 0 bases, and 12 bases lay in between. DNA for the CDR3: TGTGCCAGCAGCTTGACGGGGAGCTCCTACGAGCAGTACTTC. Translated: CASSLTGSSYEQYF. Looking up the rest from reference TRBV2 and TRBJ2-7 gives the full variable domain: EPEVTQTPSHQVTQMGQEVILRCVPISNHLYFYWYRQILGQKVEFLVSFYNNEISEKSEIFDDQFSVERPDGSNFTLKIRSTKLEDSAMYFCASSLTGSSYEQYFGPGTRLTVT.